Below, 10 T cell receptor beta chains from the same sample are listed, as sequenced in a study of blood T cell repertoires in COVID-19. Profiled with immunoSEQ multiplex PCR; TCRdb holds only in-frame clones, not every one. The repertoire has some 80,000 clones, around 81% of them found once; the top ten carry roughly 9%. Source material: peripheral blood. The receptors here all came from a human donor in a cohort sampled during active COVID-19.

This clone was seen a single time. The chain couples TRBV11-1 to TRBJ2-2, with 9 bases lining up with TRBD1. Losses at the gene ends were 5 bases for V and 3 bases for J; bases not matched to a gene: 4. CDR3 size: 15 residues. Germline V lookup: CDR1 SGHAT, CDR2 FQDESV (reference sequence). The CDR3 sequence: CASSVGQGYTGELFF. The CDR3, as DNA: TGTGCCAGCAGCGTCGGACAGGGGTACACCGGGGAGCTGTTTTTT.

V gene TRBV19 combines with J gene TRBJ1-1, with 7 bases lining up with TRBD1. Germline V gene lookup returns CDR1 LNHDA and CDR2 SQIVND (reference sequence). The CDR3 covers 13 residues. The V segment lost 8 bases and the J segment 5 bases; nucleotides outside the gene matches: 8. Written as DNA, the CDR3 is TGTGCCAGTTCTCGTCAGGGGGATACTGAAGCTTTCTTT. Residues: CASSRQGDTEAFF. The full variable domain, completed using reference TRBV19 and TRBJ1-1, is DGGITQSPKYLFRKEGQNVTLSCEQNLNHDAMYWYRQDPGQGLRLIYYSQIVNDFQKGDIAEGYSVSREKKESFPLTVTSAQKNPTAFYLCASSRQGDTEAFFGQGTRLTVV.

The V call is TRBV7-9, the J call TRBJ1-4; D is possibly TRBD1 (6 bases). Trimming pared 8 bases from V and 6 bases from J, leaving 13 bases between. From germline, CDR1 is SEHNR and CDR2 FQNEAQ (reference sequence). The CDR3 spans 13 residues. The CDR3 sequence is CASRRQADEKLFF. CDR3 bases: TGTGCCAGCCGCCGACAGGCTGATGAAAAACTGTTTTTT.

The CDR3 here is CASSPGAQSNQPQHF. The CDR3 DNA follows: TGTGCCAGCTCACCGGGGGCGCAGAGCAATCAGCCCCAGCATTTT. V is TRBV18 and J is TRBJ1-5, with D perhaps TRBD1 (6 bases). V lost 3 bases to trimming and J lost 1 base, with 10 bases between them. Germline CDR1 and CDR2: KGHSH and LQKENI. The CDR3 consists of 15 residues.

The CDR3 sequence is CASSLNRVSEQYF. The CDR3, as DNA: TGTGCCAGCAGCTTGAACAGGGTCTCCGAGCAGTACTTC. The chain recombines TRBV7-8 with TRBJ2-7; a possible D gene is TRBD1 (6 bases). Germline assignment: CDR1 SGHVS and CDR2 FQNEAQ. Trimming stripped 3 bases from V and 6 bases from J, with 12 bases between. The CDR3 is made up of 13 amino acids. The whole variable domain, filled in from reference TRBV7-8 and TRBJ2-7, reads GAGVSQSPRYKVAKRGQDVALRCDPISGHVSLFWYQQALGQGPEFLTYFQNEAQLDKSGLPSDRFFAERPEGSVSTLKIQRTQQEDSAVYLCASSLNRVSEQYFGPGTRLTVT.

This clone came up a few times. The V gene is TRBV28, the J gene TRBJ2-5, with 7 nucleotides matching TRBD2. This CDR3 has 15 amino acids. CDR1 is MDHEN, CDR2 SYDVKM, per germline. V dropped 8 bases and J dropped 1; count of bases not matched to a gene: 10. The CDR3 region has the DNA TGTGCCAGCCCCGTGGGGGGGGTTAGCCAAGAGACCCAGTACTTC. Encoded protein: CASPVGGVSQETQYF. Combining the CDR3 with reference TRBV28 and TRBJ2-5 gives the whole variable domain DVKVTQSSRYLVKRTGEKVFLECVQDMDHENMFWYRQDPGLGLRLIYFSYDVKMKEKGDIPEGYSVSREKKERFSLILESASTNQTSMYLCASPVGGVSQETQYFGPGTRLLVL.

The J gene is TRBJ1-1, the V gene TRBV28; D is unclear. V shed 7 bases and J shed 3 bases, with 15 bases lying between them. The CDR3 loop spans 14 amino acids. Germline lookup yields CDR1 MDHEN and CDR2 SYDVKM. The CDR3 loop is CASTPLEGYTEAFF. The DNA for the CDR3 is TGTGCCAGCACCCCCCTGGAGGGATACACTGAAGCTTTCTTT.

This rearrangement joins TRBV6-1 to TRBJ1-6, with 11 bases that match TRBD1. The germline CDR1 and CDR2 sequences are MNHNS and SASEGT. CDR3 length equals 16 residues. Trimming cost V 2 bases and J 7 bases; bases outside gene matches: 4. This chain's CDR3 is CASSEFWDRGNSPLHF. The CDR3 bases are TGTGCCAGCAGTGAATTCTGGGACAGGGGGAATTCACCCCTCCACTTT.

This chain uses TRBV28 with TRBJ1-1; tentative D call: TRBD1 (6 bases). Trimming pared 8 bases from V and 10 bases from J, leaving 17 bases between. This CDR3 has 12 amino acids. The germline gives CDR1 MDHEN, CDR2 SYDVKM. The CDR3 DNA follows: TGTGCCAGCGGTGGTCGGGGGGCTGGAGCTTTCTTT. As protein: CASGGRGAGAFF.

This chain connects TRBV6-5 to TRBJ2-7; TRBD1 is a possible D gene (5 bases). Between the trimmed V and J ends, which lost 7 bases and 7 bases, there was a span of 23 bases. The germline gives CDR1 MNHEY, CDR2 SVGAGI. The CDR3 extends over 15 amino acids. CDR3 coding DNA: TGTGCCAGCAAGGGAAGGTTAGGACATGGTAGGGAGCAGTACTTC. Translating gives CASKGRLGHGREQYF.